This T cell receptor (beta chain) was identified during a study of radiotherapy plus CTLA-4 blockade in lung cancer. Profiling relied on immunoSEQ multiplex PCR, and the TCRdb table lists in-frame clones only, not all of them. The table lists fewer than 95,000 clones, about four fifths of them singletons. The TCR comes from a human donor with non-small cell lung cancer who had stable disease on radiotherapy plus ipilimumab. Here the sequenced sample was peripheral blood, taken from a patient treated with radiotherapy plus ipilimumab.

CDR3 sequence: CASTETGSDTEAFF. The CDR3 nucleotides read TGTGCCAGCACCGAGACAGGGTCGGACACTGAAGCTTTCTTT. The chain uses TRBV28 and TRBJ1-1; 7 bases are a match to TRBD1. The trim removed 7 bases at V and 3 bases at J, leaving 8 bases unmatched. Germline-derived CDR1 and CDR2 are MDHEN and SYDVKM. The CDR3 runs to 14 residues.